The 9 T cell receptor beta chains in this list originate from one sample, sequenced in a study of spatial heterogeneity in lung cancer. As to time point: sample taken at primary tumor resection. Sequencing covered unsorted whole RNA taken from tumor, nontumor lung or frozen PBMC. Each CDR3 protein gets one entry after TCRdb re-called the 5' RACE reads with MiXCR. Counted here are about 47,000 distinct CDR3 sequences, 10% to 15% occurring once; the ten biggest clones make up about 40%. The sequencing used PBMCs, collected at surgery. The source of these receptors is a female donor with early-stage non-small cell lung cancer.

This clonotype was detected many times. This chain connects TRBV3-1 to TRBJ1-6; no clear D. The germline CDR1 and CDR2 sequences are LGHDT and YNNKEL (reference sequence). CDR3 length equals 15 residues. Trimming stripped 0 bases from V and 14 bases from J, with 17 bases between. DNA for the CDR3: TGTGCCAGCAGCCAAGAGGCCCCACGGAAATCGTCCCTCCACTTT. Its protein is CASSQEAPRKSSLHF.

In its sample, this clonotype was seen many times. This chain joins TRBV20-1 and TRBJ1-2; TRBD1 matches 9 bases. With V trimmed by 0 bases and J by 8 bases, 10 bases remained unmatched. The CDR3 runs 15 residues. Germline V gene data show CDR1 as DFQATT and CDR2 as SNEGSKA (reference sequence). CDR3 nucleotide sequence: TGCAGTGCTAGAGACCGGGACAGGGATTGGGCAGGCTACACCTTC. It translates to CSARDRDRDWAGYTF.

Note on this clonotype: A much larger clonotype is one base distant, so this may be a read error. V gene TRBV6-1 combines with J gene TRBJ1-1; a possible D gene is TRBD1 (5 bases). The CDR3 sequence is 14 residues long. Germline CDR1 reads MNHNS; CDR2 reads SASEGT. This chain's CDR3 is CVSIEGWGRTEAFF. In DNA form, the CDR3 reads TGTGTCAGCATCGAAGGTTGGGGCAGGACTGAAGCTTTCTTT.

This clonotype has at least ten counts. V is TRBV7-2 and J is TRBJ2-2; D is uncertain. This CDR3 region has 16 residues. CDR1 SGHTA and CDR2 FQGNSA come from the germline V gene. V was pared by 5 bases and J by 0 bases, with 13 bases between. The CDR3 sequence is CASSLQTISNTGELFF. CDR3 coding DNA: TGTGCCAGCAGCCTTCAGACAATTTCGAACACCGGGGAGCTGTTTTTT.

The chain employs TRBV6-2 or TRBV6-3 and TRBJ2-7; D not certain. V lost 6 bases to trimming and J lost 2 bases, with 8 bases between them. The CDR3 is 12 amino acids. Germline loops: CDR1 MNHEY, CDR2 SVGEGT. The chain's CDR3 is CASSSLAYEQYF. CDR3 sequence (DNA): TGTGCCAGCAGCTCCCTTGCCTACGAGCAGTACTTC.

This clonotype was counted ten times or more. The J gene is TRBJ2-2, the V gene TRBV5-1; D remains unclear. Germline values: CDR1 SGHRS, CDR2 YFSETQ. Trimming took off 4 bases at V and 1 base at J, with 11 bases between the two ends. The CDR3 is 15 amino acids. CDR3 bases: TGCGCCAGCAGCGGTGGGATGGGGAACACCGGGGAGCTGTTTTTT. This encodes CASSGGMGNTGELFF.

CDR3 in DNA: TGTGCCAGCAGTGAAGAGGGTTCGAATGGCTACACCTTC. Translation: CASSEEGSNGYTF. The chain carries TRBV6-1 and TRBJ1-2; D call uncertain. Germline V gene sequence: CDR1 MNHNS, CDR2 SASEGT. Trimming stripped 1 base from V and 6 bases from J, with 9 bases between. This CDR3 has 13 residues.

The chain combines TRBV4-2 with TRBJ2-1; no clear D gene. The V and J ends lost 0 bases and 6 bases respectively, with 12 bases between them. This CDR3 has 15 amino acids. Per germline, CDR1 LGHNA and CDR2 YNFKEQ. The CDR3 loop is CASSQEGISSNEQFF. In nucleotides, the CDR3 is TGTGCCAGCAGCCAAGAGGGGATTAGCTCCAATGAGCAGTTCTTC.

This clonotype was seen a few times. The gene calls are TRBV6-5 and TRBJ2-5, with TRBD1 as a possible D gene (6 bases). The CDR3 is 11 amino acids. CDR1 is MNHEY, CDR2 SVGAGI, per germline. V lost 5 bases and J 8 bases, leaving 9 bases between the germline ends. CDR3 coding DNA: TGTGCCAGCAGTCAAGGGGGTACCCAGTACTTC. Amino acids: CASSQGGTQYF.